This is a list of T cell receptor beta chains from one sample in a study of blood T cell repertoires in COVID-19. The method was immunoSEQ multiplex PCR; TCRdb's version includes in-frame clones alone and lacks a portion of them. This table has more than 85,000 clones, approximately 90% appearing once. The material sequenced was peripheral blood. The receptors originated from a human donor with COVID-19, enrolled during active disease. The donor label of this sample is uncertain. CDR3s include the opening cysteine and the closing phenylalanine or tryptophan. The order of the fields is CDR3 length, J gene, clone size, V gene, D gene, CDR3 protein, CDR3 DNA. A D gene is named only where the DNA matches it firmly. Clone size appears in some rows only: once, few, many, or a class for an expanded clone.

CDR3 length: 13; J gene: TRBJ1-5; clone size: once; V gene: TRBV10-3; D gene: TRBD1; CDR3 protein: CAVSLDRDQPQHF; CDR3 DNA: TGTGCCGTCAGCCTCGACAGGGATCAGCCCCAGCATTTT
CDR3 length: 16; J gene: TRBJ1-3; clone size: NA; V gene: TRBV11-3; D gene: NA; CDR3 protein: CASSFSAGGSGNTIYF; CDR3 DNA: TGTGCCAGCAGTTTCTCGGCGGGGGGTTCTGGAAACACCATATATTTT
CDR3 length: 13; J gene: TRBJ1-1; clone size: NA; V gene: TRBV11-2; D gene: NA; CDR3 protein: CASSLVIAGEAFF; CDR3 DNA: TGTGCCAGCAGCTTAGTAATTGCTGGCGAAGCTTTCTTT
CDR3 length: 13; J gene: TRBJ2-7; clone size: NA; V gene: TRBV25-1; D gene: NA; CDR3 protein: CASSEYSGYEQYF; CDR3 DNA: TGTGCCAGCAGTGAATATTCCGGGTACGAGCAGTACTTC
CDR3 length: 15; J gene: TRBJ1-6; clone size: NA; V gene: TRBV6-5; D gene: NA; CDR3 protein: CASTSTTGWSSPLHF; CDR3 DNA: TGTGCCAGCACCTCAACCACAGGGTGGAGTTCACCCCTCCACTTT
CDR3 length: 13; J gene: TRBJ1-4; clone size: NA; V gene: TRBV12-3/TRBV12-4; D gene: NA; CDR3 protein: CASRPVPEEKLFF; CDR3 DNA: TGTGCCAGCAGGCCAGTGCCGGAGGAAAAACTGTTTTTT
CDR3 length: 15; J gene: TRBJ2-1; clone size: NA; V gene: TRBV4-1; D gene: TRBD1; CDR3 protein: CASSRGTGSSDEQFF; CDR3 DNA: TGCGCCAGCAGCCGGGGGACAGGGTCTTCGGATGAGCAGTTCTTC
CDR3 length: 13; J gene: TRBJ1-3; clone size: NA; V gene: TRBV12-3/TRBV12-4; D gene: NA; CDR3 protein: CASRAFAGNTIYF; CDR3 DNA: TGTGCCAGCAGGGCTTTCGCTGGAAACACCATATATTTT
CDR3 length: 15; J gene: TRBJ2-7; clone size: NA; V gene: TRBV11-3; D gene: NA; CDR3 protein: CASSLGPQGGYEQYF; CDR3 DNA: TGTGCCAGCAGCTTAGGTCCGCAGGGTGGCTACGAGCAGTACTTC
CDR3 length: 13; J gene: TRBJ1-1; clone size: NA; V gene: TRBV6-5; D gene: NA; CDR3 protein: CASSGQMNTEAFF; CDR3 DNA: TGTGCCAGCAGCGGACAGATGAACACTGAAGCTTTCTTT
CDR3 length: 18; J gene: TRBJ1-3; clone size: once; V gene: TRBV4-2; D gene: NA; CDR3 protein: CASSQDTGLKGLGNTIYF; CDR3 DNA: TGTGCCAGCAGCCAAGACACAGGGTTAAAGGGGCTCGGAAACACCATATATTTT
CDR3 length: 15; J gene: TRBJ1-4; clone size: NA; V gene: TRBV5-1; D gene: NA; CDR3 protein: CASNTGGVGSEKLFF; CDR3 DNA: TGCGCCAGCAATACTGGGGGTGTCGGGAGTGAAAAACTGTTTTTT
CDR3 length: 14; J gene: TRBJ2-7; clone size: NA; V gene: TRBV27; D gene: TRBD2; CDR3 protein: CASARGGKPYEQYF; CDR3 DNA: TGTGCCAGCGCGCGGGGGGGTAAACCCTACGAGCAGTACTTC
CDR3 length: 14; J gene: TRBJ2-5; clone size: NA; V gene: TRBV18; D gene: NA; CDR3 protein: CASSPPSRKETQYF; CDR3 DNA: TGTGCCAGCTCACCACCATCCAGGAAAGAGACCCAGTACTTC
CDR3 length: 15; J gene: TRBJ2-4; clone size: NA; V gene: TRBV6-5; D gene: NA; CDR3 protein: CASSYVRGSRNIQYF; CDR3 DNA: TGTGCCAGCAGTTACGTGCGAGGTTCTAGAAACATTCAGTACTTC
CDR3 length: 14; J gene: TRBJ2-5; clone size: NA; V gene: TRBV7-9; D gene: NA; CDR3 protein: CASSSLGVGETQYF; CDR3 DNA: TGTGCCAGCAGCTCTTTAGGGGTAGGGGAGACCCAGTACTTC
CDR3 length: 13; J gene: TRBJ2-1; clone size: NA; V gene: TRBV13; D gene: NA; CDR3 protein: CASSFTGRNEQFF; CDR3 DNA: TGTGCCAGCAGCTTCACAGGGCGCAATGAGCAGTTCTTC
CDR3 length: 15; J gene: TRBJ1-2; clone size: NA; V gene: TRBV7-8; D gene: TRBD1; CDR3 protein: CASSLVGGISDGYTF; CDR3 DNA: TGTGCCAGCAGCTTAGTAGGGGGCATAAGTGATGGCTACACCTTC
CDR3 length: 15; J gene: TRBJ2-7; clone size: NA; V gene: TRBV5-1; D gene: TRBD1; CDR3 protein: CASSNPRGLTYEQYF; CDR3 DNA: TGCGCCAGCAGCAACCCCAGGGGGCTGACCTACGAGCAGTACTTC
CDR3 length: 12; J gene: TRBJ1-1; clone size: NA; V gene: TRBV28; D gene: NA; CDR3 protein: CATVGPFTEAFF; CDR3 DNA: TGTGCCACCGTGGGGCCCTTCACTGAAGCTTTCTTT
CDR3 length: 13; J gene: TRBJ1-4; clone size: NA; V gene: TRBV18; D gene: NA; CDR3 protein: CASSPGGHEKLFF; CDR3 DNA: TGTGCCAGCTCACCAGGAGGGCATGAAAAACTGTTTTTT
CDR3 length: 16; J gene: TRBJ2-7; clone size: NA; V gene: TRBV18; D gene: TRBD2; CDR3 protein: CASSPPGGGGTYEQYF; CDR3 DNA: TGTGCCAGCTCCCCCCCCGGCGGGGGTGGGACCTACGAGCAGTACTTC
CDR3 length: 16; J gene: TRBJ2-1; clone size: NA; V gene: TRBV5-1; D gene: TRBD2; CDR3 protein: CASSPRAGGDSNEQFF; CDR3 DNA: TGCGCCAGCAGCCCCCGGGCGGGAGGGGATTCCAATGAGCAGTTCTTC
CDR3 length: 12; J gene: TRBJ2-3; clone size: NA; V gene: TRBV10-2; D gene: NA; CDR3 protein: CASSESSDTQYF; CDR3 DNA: TGCGCCAGCAGTGAGTCCTCAGATACGCAGTATTTT
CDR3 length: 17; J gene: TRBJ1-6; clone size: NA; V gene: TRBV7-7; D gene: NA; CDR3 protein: CASSLNLVGVGNSPLHF; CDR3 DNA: TGTGCCAGCAGCTTAAATCTGGTCGGGGTCGGGAATTCACCCCTCCACTTT
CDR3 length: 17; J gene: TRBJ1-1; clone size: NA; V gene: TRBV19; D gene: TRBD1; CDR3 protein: CASSDWTGEDQHTEAFF; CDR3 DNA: TGTGCCAGTAGTGATTGGACAGGGGAGGATCAGCACACTGAAGCTTTCTTT
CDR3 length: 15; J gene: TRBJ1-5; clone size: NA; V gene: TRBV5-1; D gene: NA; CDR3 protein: CASSLGWGLNQPQHF; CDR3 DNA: TGCGCCAGCAGCTTGGGGTGGGGGCTAAACCAGCCCCAGCATTTT
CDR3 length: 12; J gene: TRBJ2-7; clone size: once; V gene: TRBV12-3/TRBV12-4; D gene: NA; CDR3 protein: CASSFTTYEQYF; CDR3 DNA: TGTGCCAGCAGTTTTACTACCTACGAGCAGTACTTC
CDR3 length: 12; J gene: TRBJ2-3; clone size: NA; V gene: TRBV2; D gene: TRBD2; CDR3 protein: CASRPSGRSTYF; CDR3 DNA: TGTGCCAGCAGGCCAAGCGGGAGGTCCACATATTTT
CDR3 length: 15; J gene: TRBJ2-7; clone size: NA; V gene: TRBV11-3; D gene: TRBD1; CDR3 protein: CASSLSGTGIYEQYF; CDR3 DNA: TGTGCCAGCAGCTTAAGCGGGACAGGGATCTACGAGCAGTACTTC
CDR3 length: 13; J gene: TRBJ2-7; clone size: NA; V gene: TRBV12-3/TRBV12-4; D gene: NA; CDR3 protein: CASSLGAAVEQYF; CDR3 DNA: TGTGCCAGCAGTTTAGGGGCAGCGGTCGAGCAGTACTTC
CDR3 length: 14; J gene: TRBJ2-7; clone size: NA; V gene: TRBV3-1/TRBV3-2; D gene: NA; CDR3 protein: CASSQGYTSFEQYF; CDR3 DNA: TGTGCCAGCAGCCAAGGGTACACTAGCTTCGAGCAGTACTTC
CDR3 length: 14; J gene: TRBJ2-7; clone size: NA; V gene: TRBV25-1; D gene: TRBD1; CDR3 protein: CASSDPGQGSKQYF; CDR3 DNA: TGTGCCAGCAGTGATCCGGGACAGGGGTCAAAGCAGTACTTC
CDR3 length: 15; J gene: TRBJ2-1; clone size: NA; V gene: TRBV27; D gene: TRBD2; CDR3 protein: CASSSVAGVYNEQFF; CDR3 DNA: TGTGCCAGCAGTTCGGTAGCGGGGGTCTACAATGAGCAGTTCTTC
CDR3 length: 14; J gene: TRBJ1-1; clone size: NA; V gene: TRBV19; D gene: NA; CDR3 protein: CASSIGGGPTEAFF; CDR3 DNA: TGTGCCAGTAGTATCGGGGGGGGCCCAACTGAAGCTTTCTTT
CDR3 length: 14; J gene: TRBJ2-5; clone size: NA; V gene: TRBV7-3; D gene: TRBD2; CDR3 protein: CASSRGGARETQYF; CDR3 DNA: TGTGCCAGCAGCCGCGGGGGGGCCAGGGAGACCCAGTACTTC
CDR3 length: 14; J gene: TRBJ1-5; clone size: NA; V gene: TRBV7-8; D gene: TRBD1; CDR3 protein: CASSQQGASQPQHF; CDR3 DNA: TGTGCCAGCAGTCAACAGGGGGCAAGTCAGCCCCAGCATTTT
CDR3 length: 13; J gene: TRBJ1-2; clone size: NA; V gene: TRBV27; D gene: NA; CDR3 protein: CASSLPGGYGYTF; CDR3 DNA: TGTGCCAGCAGTTTGCCGGGGGGCTATGGCTACACCTTC
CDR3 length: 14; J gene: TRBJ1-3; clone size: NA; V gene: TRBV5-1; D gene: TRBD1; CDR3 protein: CASSTRQGGNTIYF; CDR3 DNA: TGCGCCAGCAGCACAAGACAGGGAGGAAACACCATATATTTT
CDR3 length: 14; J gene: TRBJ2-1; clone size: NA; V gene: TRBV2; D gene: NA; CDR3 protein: CASSARGVYNEQFF; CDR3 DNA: TGTGCCAGCAGTGCCAGGGGGGTTTACAATGAGCAGTTCTTC
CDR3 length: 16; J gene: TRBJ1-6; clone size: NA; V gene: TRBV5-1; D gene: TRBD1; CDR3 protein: CASSSPQGAQNSPLHF; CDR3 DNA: TGCGCCAGCAGCTCTCCTCAGGGGGCGCAGAATTCACCCCTCCACTTT
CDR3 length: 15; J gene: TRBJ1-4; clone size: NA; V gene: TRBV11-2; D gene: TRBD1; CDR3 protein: CASSLGDRAYEKLFF; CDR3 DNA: TGTGCCAGCAGCTTGGGGGACAGGGCCTATGAAAAACTGTTTTTT
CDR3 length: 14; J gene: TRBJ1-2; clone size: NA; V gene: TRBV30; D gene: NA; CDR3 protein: CAWSPPQTNYGYTF; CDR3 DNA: TGTGCCTGGAGTCCCCCCCAAACTAACTATGGCTACACCTTC
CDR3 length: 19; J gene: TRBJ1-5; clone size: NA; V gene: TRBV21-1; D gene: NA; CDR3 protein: CASSKIGPREGRGNQPQHF; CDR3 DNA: TGTGCCAGCAGCAAAATAGGCCCACGGGAAGGGAGGGGCAATCAGCCCCAGCATTTT
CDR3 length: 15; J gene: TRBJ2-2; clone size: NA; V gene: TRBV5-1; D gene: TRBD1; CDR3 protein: CASSLPTGVTGELFF; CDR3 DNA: TGCGCCAGCAGCTTACCAACAGGGGTCACCGGGGAGCTGTTTTTT
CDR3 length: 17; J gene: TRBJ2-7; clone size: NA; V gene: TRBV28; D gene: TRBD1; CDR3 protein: CASSLFLPGQGGYEQYF; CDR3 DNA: TGTGCCAGCAGTTTATTTCTTCCGGGACAGGGTGGATACGAGCAGTACTTC
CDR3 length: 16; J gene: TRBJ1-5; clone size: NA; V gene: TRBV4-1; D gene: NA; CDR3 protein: CASSQDHSYSNQPQHF; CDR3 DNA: TGCGCCAGCAGCCAAGACCACAGCTATAGCAATCAGCCCCAGCATTTT
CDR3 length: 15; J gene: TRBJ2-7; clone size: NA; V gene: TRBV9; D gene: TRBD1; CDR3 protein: CASSGGQGAILQQYF; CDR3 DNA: TGTGCCAGCAGCGGAGGACAGGGCGCGATCCTCCAGCAGTACTTC
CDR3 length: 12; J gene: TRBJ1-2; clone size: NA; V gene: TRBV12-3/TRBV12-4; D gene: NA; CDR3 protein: CASSLPGYGYTF; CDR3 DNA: TGTGCCAGCAGCTTGCCCGGCTATGGCTACACCTTC
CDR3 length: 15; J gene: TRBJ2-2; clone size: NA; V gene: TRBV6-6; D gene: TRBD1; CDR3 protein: CASKKGQGGTGELFF; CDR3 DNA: TGTGCCAGCAAGAAGGGACAGGGAGGCACCGGGGAGCTGTTTTTT
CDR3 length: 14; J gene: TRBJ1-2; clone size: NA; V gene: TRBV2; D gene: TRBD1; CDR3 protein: CASSSDREVNGYTF; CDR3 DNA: TGTGCCAGCAGTTCGGACAGGGAAGTTAATGGCTACACCTTC
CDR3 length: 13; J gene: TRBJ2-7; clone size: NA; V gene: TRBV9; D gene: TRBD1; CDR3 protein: CASSFGQGNEQYF; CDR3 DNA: TGTGCCAGCAGCTTCGGACAGGGTAACGAGCAGTACTTC
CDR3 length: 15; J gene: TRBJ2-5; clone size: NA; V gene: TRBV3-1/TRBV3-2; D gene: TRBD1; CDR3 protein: CASSQEQGAGETQYF; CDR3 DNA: TGTGCCAGCAGCCAAGAACAGGGGGCCGGGGAGACCCAGTACTTC
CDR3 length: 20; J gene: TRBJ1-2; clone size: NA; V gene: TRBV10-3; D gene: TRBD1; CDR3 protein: CAISEYRFGTYRGINYGYTF; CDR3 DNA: TGTGCCATCAGTGAGTACCGCTTCGGCACCTACAGGGGGATTAACTATGGCTACACCTTC
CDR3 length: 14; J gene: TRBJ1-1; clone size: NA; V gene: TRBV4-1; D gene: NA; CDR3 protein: CASSQDGGKAEAFF; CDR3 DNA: TGCGCCAGCAGCCAAGATGGGGGGAAGGCTGAAGCTTTCTTT
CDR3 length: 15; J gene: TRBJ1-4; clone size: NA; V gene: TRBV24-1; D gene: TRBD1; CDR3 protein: CATSDSTGINEKLFF; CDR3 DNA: TGTGCCACCAGTGATTCGACAGGGATTAATGAAAAACTGTTTTTT
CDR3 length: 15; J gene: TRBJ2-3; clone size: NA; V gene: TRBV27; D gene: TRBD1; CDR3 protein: CASSWTGATTDTQYF; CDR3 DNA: TGTGCCAGCAGTTGGACAGGGGCCACCACAGATACGCAGTATTTT
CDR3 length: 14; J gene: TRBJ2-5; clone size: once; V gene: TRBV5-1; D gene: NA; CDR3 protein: CASSFIQQQETQYF; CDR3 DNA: TGCGCCAGCAGCTTTATACAGCAACAAGAGACCCAGTACTTC
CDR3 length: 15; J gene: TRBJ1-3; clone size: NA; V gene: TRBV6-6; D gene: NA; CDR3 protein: CASSYSIRPGNTIYF; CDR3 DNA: TGTGCCAGCAGTTACTCGATCAGGCCTGGAAACACCATATATTTT
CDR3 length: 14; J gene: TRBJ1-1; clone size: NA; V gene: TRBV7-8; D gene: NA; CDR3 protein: CASSPGTLNTEAFF; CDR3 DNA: TGTGCCAGCAGCCCCGGGACTTTGAACACTGAAGCTTTCTTT